This TCR beta chain was profiled in a study of identical twins. Study outcomes and limitations: Whereas memory repertoires showed no such difference, abundant cord blood beta clonotypes carried fewer insertions.

The CDR3 is made up of 13 amino acids. The ends lost 3 bases at V and 4 bases at J; junction bases unmatched: 4. Looked up from germline, CDR1 is SQVTM and CDR2 is ANQGSEA. Each CDR3 protein is one row after TCRdb ran MiXCR on the 5' RACE reads. The sample shows 250,000 or so distinct CDR3 sequences, about 8.3% of them seen only once. All of the donors were Caucasians in good health. For this clonotype: The antigen remains unidentified.

The sample was also linked to a second study, of yellow fever vaccine responses in identical twins. That source notes: Reports say the vaccine T cell response in twins looked partly convergent and partly personalized.

The chain combines TRBV29-1 with TRBJ2-5, with 8 positions matching TRBD2. Sequencing was done on a sample of CD8+ T cells sorted from blood. The receptor comes from a woman between 18 and 30 years old in good health. CDR3 nucleotides: TGCAGCGTTGATGGGCGGGGGGTAGAGACCCAGTACTTC. This codes for CSVDGRGVETQYF. Variable domain in full (rest from reference TRBV29-1 and TRBJ2-5): SAVISQKPSRDICQRGTSLTIQCQVDSQVTMMFWYRQQPGQSLTLIATANQGSEATYESGFVIDKFPISRPNLTFSTLTVSNMSPEDSSIYLCSVDGRGVETQYFGPGTRLLVL.